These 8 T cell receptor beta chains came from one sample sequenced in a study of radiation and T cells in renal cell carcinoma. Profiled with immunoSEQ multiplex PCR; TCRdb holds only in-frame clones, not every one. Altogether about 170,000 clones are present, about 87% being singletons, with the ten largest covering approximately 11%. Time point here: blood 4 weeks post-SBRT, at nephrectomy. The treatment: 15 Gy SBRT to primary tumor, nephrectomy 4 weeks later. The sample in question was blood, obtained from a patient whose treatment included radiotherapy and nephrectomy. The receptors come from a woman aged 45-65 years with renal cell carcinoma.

CDR3 region: CASSPQGANSPLHF. The CDR3 nucleotides read TGTGCCAGCTCACCACAGGGGGCCAATTCACCCCTCCACTTT. The V gene is TRBV18, the J gene TRBJ1-6; 7 positions match TRBD1. The V segment lost 1 base and the J segment 7 bases; nucleotides outside the gene matches: 1. Germline V CDR1 and CDR2: KGHSH, LQKENI. The CDR3 covers 14 residues.

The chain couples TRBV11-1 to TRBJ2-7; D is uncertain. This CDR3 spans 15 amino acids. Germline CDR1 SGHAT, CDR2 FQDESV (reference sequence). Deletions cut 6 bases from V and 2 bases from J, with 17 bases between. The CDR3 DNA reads TGTGCCAGCAGATTCGACCCCGTTGGTCCCTACGAGCAGTACTTC. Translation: CASRFDPVGPYEQYF. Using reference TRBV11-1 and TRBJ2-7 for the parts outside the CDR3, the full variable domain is EAEVAQSPRYKITEKSQAVAFWCDPISGHATLYWYRQILGQGPELLVQFQDESVVDDSQLPKDRFSAERLKGVDSTLKIQPAELGDSAMYLCASRFDPVGPYEQYFGPGTRLTVT.

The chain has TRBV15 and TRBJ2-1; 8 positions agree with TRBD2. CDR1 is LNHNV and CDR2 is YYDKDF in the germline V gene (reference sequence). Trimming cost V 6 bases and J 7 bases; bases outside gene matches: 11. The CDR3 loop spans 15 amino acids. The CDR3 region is CATSTGGAGGNEQFF. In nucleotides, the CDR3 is TGTGCCACCAGTACCGGGGGGGCCGGGGGTAATGAGCAGTTCTTC. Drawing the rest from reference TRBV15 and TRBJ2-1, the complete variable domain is DAMVIQNPRYQVTQFGKPVTLSCSQTLNHNVMYWYQQKSSQAPKLLFHYYDKDFNNEADTPDNFQSRRPNTSFCFLDIRSPGLGDTAMYLCATSTGGAGGNEQFFGPGTRLTVL.

CDR3 in DNA: TGTGCCAGTAGCATGCAGGACCGGCGGCCCCAGCATTTT. It encodes CASSMQDRRPQHF. The chain has TRBV19 and TRBJ1-5; D uncertain. Germline CDR1 reads LNHDA; CDR2 reads SQIVND (reference sequence). The V end lost 6 bases, the J end lost 9 bases, and 15 bases lay between the germline ends. CDR3 length equals 13 residues.

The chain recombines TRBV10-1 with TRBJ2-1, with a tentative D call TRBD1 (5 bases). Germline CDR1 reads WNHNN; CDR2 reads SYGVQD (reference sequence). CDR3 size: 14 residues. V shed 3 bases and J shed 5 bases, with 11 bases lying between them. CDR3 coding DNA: TGCGCCAGCAGTGATTTGGGGCAGAACAATGAGCAGTTCTTC. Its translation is CASSDLGQNNEQFF.

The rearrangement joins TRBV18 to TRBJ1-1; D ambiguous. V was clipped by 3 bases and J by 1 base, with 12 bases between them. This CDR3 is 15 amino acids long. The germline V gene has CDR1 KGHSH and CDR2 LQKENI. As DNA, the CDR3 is TGTGCCAGCTCACCTATCCCGGGTGCGAACACTGAAGCTTTCTTT. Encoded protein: CASSPIPGANTEAFF.

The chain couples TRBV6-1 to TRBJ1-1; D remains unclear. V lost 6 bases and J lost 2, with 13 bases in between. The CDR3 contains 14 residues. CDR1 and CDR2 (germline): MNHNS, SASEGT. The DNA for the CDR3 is TGTGCCAGCAGATCATCAGGAGAAAACACTGAAGCTTTCTTT. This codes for CASRSSGENTEAFF.

As DNA, the CDR3 is TGTGCCAGCAGCTTGTGGATTAGCACAGATACGCAGTATTTT. It specifies CASSLWISTDTQYF. V and J are TRBV5-8 and TRBJ2-3; D remains ambiguous. The CDR3 spans 14 residues. Germline-derived CDR1 and CDR2 are SGHTS and YDEGEE. V was clipped by 1 base and J by 0 bases, with 6 bases between them.